This T cell receptor (beta chain) comes out of a study of shared clonotypes between healthy human individuals. Per the germline V gene, CDR1 is MNHEY and CDR2 is SMNVEV (reference sequence). This CDR3 has 12 residues. The V gene lost 8 bases and the J gene lost 1 base, with 8 bases spanning the gap. Produced via immunoSEQ multiplex PCR; TCRdb's table is partial and in-frame only. This sample carries about 1.5 million clones, 95% to 99% of them seen once, and the ten largest clones take about 0.4%. The receptor was derived from a young man in good health. The rearrangement links TRBV27 to TRBJ1-2, with D perhaps TRBD1 (5 bases). Material for sequencing was naive CD4+ T cells sorted from blood. Subset defined: CD45RA+ positively selected. CDR3 residues: CASGALNYGYTF. For the CDR3, the DNA is TGTGCCAGCGGGGCTCTTAACTATGGCTACACCTTC.